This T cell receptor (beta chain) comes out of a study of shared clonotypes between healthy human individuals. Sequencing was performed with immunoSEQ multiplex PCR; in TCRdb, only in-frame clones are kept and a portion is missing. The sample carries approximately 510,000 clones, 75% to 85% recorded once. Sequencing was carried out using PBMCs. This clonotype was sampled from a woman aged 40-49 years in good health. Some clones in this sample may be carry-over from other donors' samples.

The CDR3 is CSVGSSEQYF. CDR3 coding DNA: TGCAGCGTTGGATCGAGCGAGCAGTACTTC. The genes are TRBV29-1 and TRBJ2-5; the D is unclear. The tail of the sequence fits TRBJ2-7 better, so the J call may be wrong. From germline, CDR1 is SQVTM and CDR2 ANQGSEA. The CDR3 totals 10 residues.